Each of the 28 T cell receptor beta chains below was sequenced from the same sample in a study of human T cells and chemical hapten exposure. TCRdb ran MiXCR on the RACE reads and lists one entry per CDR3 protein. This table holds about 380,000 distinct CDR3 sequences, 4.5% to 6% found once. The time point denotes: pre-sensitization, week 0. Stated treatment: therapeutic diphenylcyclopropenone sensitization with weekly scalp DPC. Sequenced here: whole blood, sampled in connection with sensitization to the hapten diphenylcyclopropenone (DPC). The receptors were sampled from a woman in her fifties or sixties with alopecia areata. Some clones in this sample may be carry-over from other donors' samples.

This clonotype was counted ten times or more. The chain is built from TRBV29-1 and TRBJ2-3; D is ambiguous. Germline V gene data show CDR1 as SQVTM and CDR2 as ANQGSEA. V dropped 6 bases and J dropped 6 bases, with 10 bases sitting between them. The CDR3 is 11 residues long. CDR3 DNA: TGCAGCGTGCGCGGCCCCGATACGCAGTATTTT. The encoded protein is CSVRGPDTQYF.

The CDR3 DNA is TGTGCCAGCAGCCAGGCAGCGGGAGGAGGTGAGACCCAGTACTTC. Amino acids: CASSQAAGGGETQYF. The chain recombines TRBV3-1 with TRBJ2-5; 9 positions agree with TRBD2. Germline V lookup: CDR1 LGHDT, CDR2 YNNKEL (reference sequence). CDR3 length: 15 residues. V lost 3 bases to trimming and J lost 5 bases; unmatched junction nucleotides: 7.

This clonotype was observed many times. CDR3 residues: CASSSDRGGDTQYF. CDR3 coding DNA: TGTGCCAGCAGCTCGGACAGGGGAGGAGATACGCAGTATTTT. The chain combines TRBV7-6 with TRBJ2-3; 9 bases map to TRBD1. Germline V gives CDR1 SGHVS, CDR2 FNYEAQ. The V and J ends lost 4 bases and 5 bases, in that order; junction bases with no gene match: 4. The CDR3 runs to 14 residues.

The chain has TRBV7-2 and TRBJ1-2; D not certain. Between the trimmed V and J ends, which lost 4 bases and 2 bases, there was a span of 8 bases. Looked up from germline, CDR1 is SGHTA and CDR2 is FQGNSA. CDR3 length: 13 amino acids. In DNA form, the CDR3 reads TGTGCCAGCAGCTCAAGTTTCAACTATGGCTACACCTTC. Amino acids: CASSSSFNYGYTF.

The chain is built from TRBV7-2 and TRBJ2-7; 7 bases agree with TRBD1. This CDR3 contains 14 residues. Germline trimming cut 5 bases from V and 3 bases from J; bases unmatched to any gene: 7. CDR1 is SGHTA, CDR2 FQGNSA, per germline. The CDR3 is CASSQQGTHYEQYF. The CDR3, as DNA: TGTGCCAGCAGCCAACAGGGGACCCACTACGAGCAGTACTTC.

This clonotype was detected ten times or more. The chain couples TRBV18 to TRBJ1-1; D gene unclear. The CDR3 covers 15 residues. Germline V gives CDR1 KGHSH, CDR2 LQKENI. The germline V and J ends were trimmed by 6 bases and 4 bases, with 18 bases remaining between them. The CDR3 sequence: CASSPLAGPGTEAFF. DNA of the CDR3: TGTGCCAGCTCCCCTCTGGCTGGGCCTGGCACTGAAGCTTTCTTT.

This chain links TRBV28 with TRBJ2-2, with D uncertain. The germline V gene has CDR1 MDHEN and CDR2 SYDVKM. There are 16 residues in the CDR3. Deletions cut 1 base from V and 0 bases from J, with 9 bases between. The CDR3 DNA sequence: TGTGCCAGCAGTTTATCCGGGTCGGCGAACACCGGGGAGCTGTTTTTT. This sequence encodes CASSLSGSANTGELFF.

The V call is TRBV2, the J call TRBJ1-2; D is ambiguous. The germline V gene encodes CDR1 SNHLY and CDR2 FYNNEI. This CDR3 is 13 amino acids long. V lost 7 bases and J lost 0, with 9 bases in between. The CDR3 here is CASINPANYGYTF. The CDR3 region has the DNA TGTGCCAGCATCAATCCGGCTAACTATGGCTACACCTTC.

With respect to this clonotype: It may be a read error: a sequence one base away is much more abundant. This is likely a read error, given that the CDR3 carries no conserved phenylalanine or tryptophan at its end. As DNA, the CDR3 is TGTGCCAGCAGGCGTGGAGGAGGGACTAGCAGCACAGATACGCAGTATCTT. It is translated as CASRRGGGTSSTDTQYL. This chain connects TRBV28 to TRBJ2-3; the match to TRBD2 covers 9 bases. Per germline, CDR1 MDHEN and CDR2 SYDVKM. The CDR3 runs 17 residues. V dropped 6 bases and J dropped 0; count of bases not matched to a gene: 10.

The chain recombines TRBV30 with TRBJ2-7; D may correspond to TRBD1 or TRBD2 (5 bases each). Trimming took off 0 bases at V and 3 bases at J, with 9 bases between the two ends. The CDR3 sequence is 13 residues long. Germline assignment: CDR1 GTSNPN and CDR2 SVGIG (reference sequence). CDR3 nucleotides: TGTGCCTGGAGTGTCGGGACGGTCTACGAGCAGTACTTC. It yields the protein CAWSVGTVYEQYF.

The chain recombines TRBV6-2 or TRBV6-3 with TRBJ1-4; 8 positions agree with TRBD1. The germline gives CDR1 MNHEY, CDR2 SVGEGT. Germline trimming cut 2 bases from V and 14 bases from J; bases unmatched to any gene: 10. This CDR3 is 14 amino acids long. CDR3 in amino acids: CASSYPSTGDCLFF. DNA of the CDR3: TGTGCCAGCAGTTACCCGTCGACAGGGGATTGCCTGTTTTTT.

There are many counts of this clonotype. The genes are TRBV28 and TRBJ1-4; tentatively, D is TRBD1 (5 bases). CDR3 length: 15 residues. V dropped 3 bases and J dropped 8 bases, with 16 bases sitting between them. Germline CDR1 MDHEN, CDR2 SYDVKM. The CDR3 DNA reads TGTGCCAGCAGTTTTTGGGGCCAAGCGGCGGAAAAACTGTTTTTT. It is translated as CASSFWGQAAEKLFF.

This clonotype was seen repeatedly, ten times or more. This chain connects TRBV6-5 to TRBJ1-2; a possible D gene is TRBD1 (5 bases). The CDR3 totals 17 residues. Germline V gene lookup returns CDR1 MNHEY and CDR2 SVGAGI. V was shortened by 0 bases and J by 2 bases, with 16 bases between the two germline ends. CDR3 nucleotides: TGTGCCAGCAGTTACTCGCTGACAGCCCTTATGAACTATGGCTACACCTTC. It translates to CASSYSLTALMNYGYTF.

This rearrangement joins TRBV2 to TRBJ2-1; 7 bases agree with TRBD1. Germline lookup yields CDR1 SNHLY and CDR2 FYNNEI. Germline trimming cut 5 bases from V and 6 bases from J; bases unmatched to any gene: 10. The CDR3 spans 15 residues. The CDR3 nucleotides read TGTGCCAGCAGTTACACTCGGACAGGACCCAATGAGCAGTTCTTC. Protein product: CASSYTRTGPNEQFF.

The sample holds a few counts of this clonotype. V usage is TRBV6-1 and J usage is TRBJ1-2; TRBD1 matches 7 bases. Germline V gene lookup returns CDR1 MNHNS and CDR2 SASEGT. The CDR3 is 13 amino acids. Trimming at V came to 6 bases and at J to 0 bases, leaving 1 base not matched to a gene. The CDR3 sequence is CASRGQTNYGYTF. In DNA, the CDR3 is TGTGCCAGCAGGGGACAGACTAACTATGGCTACACCTTC.

In DNA, the CDR3 is TGTGCCAGCAGCCAAGCGGGGGGGGCCGAGCAGTTCTTC. Translating it yields CASSQAGGAEQFF. V gene TRBV3-1 combines with J gene TRBJ2-1, with 8 nucleotides matching TRBD2. After removal of 1 base from V and 10 bases from J, the junction contained 3 bases not matched to a gene. The germline V gene has CDR1 LGHDT and CDR2 YNNKEL (reference sequence). There are 13 residues in the CDR3.

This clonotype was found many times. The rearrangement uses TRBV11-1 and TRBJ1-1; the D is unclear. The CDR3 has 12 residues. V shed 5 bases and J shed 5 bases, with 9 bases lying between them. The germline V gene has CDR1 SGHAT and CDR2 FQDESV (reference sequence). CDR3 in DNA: TGTGCCAGCAGCCTTCATGGAACTGAAGCTTTCTTT. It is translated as CASSLHGTEAFF.

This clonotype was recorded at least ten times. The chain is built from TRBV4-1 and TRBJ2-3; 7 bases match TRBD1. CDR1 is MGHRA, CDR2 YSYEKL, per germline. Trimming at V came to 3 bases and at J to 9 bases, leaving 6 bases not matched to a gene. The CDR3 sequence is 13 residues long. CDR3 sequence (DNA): TGCGCCAGCAGCCAGATAACAGGGGACACGCAGTATTTT. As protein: CASSQITGDTQYF.

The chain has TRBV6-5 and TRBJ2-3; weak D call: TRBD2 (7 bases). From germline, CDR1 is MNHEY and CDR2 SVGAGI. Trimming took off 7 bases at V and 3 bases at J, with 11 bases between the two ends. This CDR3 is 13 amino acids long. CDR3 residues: CASMRGGTDTQYF. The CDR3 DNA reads TGTGCCAGCATGAGGGGGGGAACAGATACGCAGTATTTT.

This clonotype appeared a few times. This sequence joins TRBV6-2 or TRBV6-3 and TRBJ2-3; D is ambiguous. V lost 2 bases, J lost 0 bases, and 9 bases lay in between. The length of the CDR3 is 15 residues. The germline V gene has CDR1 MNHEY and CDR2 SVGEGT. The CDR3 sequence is CASSYALISTDTQYF. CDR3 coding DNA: TGTGCCAGCAGTTACGCCTTAATTAGCACAGATACGCAGTATTTT.

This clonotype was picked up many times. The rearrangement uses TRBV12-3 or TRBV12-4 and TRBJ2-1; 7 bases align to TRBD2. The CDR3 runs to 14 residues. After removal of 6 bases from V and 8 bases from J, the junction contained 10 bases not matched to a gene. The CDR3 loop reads CASSLSGGSDEQFF. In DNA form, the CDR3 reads TGTGCCAGCAGCCTTAGCGGCGGGAGTGATGAGCAGTTCTTC.

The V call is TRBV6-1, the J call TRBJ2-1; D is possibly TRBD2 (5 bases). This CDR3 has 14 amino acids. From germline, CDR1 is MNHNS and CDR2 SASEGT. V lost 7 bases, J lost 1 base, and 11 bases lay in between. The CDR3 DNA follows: TGTGCCAGCACAACTGGACTGTCCTACAATGAGCAGTTCTTC. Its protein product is CASTTGLSYNEQFF.

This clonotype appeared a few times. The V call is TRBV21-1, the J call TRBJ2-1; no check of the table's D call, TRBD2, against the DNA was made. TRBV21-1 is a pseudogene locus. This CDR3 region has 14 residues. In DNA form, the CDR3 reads TGTGCCAGCTACTGCGGGACTGCATACAATGAGCAGTTCTTC. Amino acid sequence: CASYCGTAYNEQFF.

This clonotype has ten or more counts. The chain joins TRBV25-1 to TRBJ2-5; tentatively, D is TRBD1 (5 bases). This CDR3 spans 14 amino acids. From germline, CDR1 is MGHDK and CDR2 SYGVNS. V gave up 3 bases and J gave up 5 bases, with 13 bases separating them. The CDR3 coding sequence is TGTGCCAGCAGTGAGCCCAGGGCCGGGGAGACCCAGTACTTC. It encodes CASSEPRAGETQYF.

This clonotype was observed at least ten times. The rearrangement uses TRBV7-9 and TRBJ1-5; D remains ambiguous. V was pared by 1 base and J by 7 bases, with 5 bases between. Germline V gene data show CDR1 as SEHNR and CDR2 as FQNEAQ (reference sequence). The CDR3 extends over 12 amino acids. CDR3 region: CASSLGGQPQHF. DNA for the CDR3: TGTGCCAGCAGCTTAGGGGGACAGCCCCAGCATTTT.

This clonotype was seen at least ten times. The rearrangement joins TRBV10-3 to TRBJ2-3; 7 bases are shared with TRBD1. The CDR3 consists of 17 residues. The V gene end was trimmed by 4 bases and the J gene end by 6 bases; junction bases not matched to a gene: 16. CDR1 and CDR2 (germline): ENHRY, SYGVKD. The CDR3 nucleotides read TGTGCCATCAGTGGTGCGAAGGGGGCAGGGCCTACGGATACGCAGTATTTT. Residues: CAISGAKGAGPTDTQYF.

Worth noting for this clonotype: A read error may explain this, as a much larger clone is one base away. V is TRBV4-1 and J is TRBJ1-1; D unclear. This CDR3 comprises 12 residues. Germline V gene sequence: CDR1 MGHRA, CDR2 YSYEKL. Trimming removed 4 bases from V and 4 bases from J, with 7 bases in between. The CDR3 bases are TGCGCCAGCAGCCCCATAGGCACTGAAGCTTTCTTT. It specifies CASSPIGTEAFF.

The chain's CDR3 is CSVAFQGNSPLHF. CDR3 nucleotides: TGCAGCGTTGCCTTTCAGGGCAATTCACCCCTCCACTTT. The V and J genes are TRBV29-1 and TRBJ1-6, with D possibly being TRBD1 (5 bases). Trimming removed 4 bases from V and 7 bases from J, with 11 bases in between. The CDR3 consists of 13 residues. The V gene's germline CDR1 is SQVTM and CDR2 ANQGSEA. Variable domain in full (rest from reference TRBV29-1 and TRBJ1-6): SAVISQKPSRDICQRGTSLTIQCQVDSQVTMMFWYRQQPGQSLTLIATANQGSEATYESGFVIDKFPISRPNLTFSTLTVSNMSPEDSSIYLCSVAFQGNSPLHFGNGTRLTVT.